The next 26 T cell receptor beta chains were all read from a single sample in a study of T cells in Graves' hyperthyroidism and ophthalmopathy. RNA transcripts provided the source from which TCR beta CDR3 regions were amplified. TCR CDR3 regions were first amplified by RT-PCR with HTBI primers. TCRdb reprocessed the multiplex PCR reads via MiXCR and lists one record per CDR3 protein. The data contain roughly 160,000 distinct CDR3 sequences, 9.4% of them singletons. The sample was blood. The source of these receptors is a woman aged 18-29 years with Graves' hyperthyroidism that later progressed to Graves' ophthalmopathy.

This clonotype was seen more than once but under ten times. A read error is likely, as this CDR3 ends without the conserved phenylalanine or tryptophan. The DNA is omitted, as the CDR3 cannot be located on it reliably, and the CDR3 follows TCRdb's listing. This chain uses TRBV6-5 with TRBJ2-2; TRBD1 reflects the table's D call only, with no check against the DNA. The germline gives CDR1 MNHEY, CDR2 SVGAGI. The CDR3 comprises 16 residues, both ends counted. CDR3 amino acids: CASSYGAGAHTGELFS.

This clonotype was detected many times. The chain links TRBV29-1 to TRBJ2-1, with unresolved D. CDR1 is SQVTM, CDR2 ANQGSEA, per germline. V was pared by 0 bases and J by 6 bases, with 18 bases between. This CDR3 is built from 16 residues. Here the CDR3 reads CSVEDRMDRLRNEQFF. CDR3 DNA sequence: TGCAGCGTTGAAGATCGGATGGACCGGCTACGCAATGAGCAGTTCTTC.

On this clonotype itself: This clone may be a read error of a much larger clone one base away. As DNA, the CDR3 is TGTGCCAGCAGCGTAGGTGCAGGGGCAGGGGGCGAAGAAAAACTGTTTTTT. Encoded protein: CASSVGAGAGGEEKLFF. The rearrangement uses TRBV7-2 and TRBJ1-4, with 8 bases matching TRBD1. The junction had 16 bases not matched to a gene; V was cut back by 5 bases and J by 8 bases. This CDR3 spans 17 amino acids. The germline V gene has CDR1 SGHTA and CDR2 FQGNSA.

This clonotype was seen ten or more times. The chain couples TRBV15 to TRBJ2-4, with unresolved D. CDR3 size: 17 residues. Germline values: CDR1 LNHNV, CDR2 YYDKDF (reference sequence). The V end was cut by 3 bases, the J end by 0 bases, with 15 bases between. The chain's CDR3 is CATSRSSEGEAKNIQYF. CDR3 nucleotides: TGTGCCACCAGCAGGTCCTCGGAAGGAGAAGCCAAAAACATTCAGTACTTC.

There are many counts of this clonotype. The chain recombines TRBV12-3 or TRBV12-4 with TRBJ2-3; D may be TRBD2 (5 bases). The V gene lost 4 bases and the J gene lost 0 bases, with 5 bases spanning the gap. The CDR3 loop spans 13 amino acids. CDR3 nucleotides: TGTGCCAGCAGTTCGGGAAGCACAGATACGCAGTATTTT. This translates into CASSSGSTDTQYF.

This clonotype was seen only a few times. The chain couples TRBV7-6 to TRBJ2-5, with TRBD1 matching over 7 bases. With 5 bases clipped from V and 3 bases from J, the junction kept 6 bases outside the gene matches. This CDR3 region has 14 residues. Germline assignment: CDR1 SGHVS and CDR2 FNYEAQ. In DNA form, the CDR3 reads TGTGCCAGCAGCCAGGGGGTGCGGAAAGAGACCCAGTACTTC. It codes for CASSQGVRKETQYF.

This clonotype was found many times. The chain employs TRBV6-4 and TRBJ2-5, with D possibly TRBD1 on 5 matching bases. V was trimmed by 6 bases and J by 1 base, leaving 9 bases between them. Germline-derived CDR1 and CDR2 are MRHNA and SNTAGT. This CDR3 region has 13 residues. For the CDR3, the DNA is TGTGCCAGCAGCAATGACAGCCAAGAGACCCAGTACTTC. Translating gives CASSNDSQETQYF.

This clonotype was observed many times. This chain's CDR3 is CASSLIGELFF. CDR3 coding DNA: TGTGCCAGCAGCTTAATCGGGGAGCTGTTTTTT. The chain uses TRBV7-2 and TRBJ2-2; no clear D. Germline V CDR1 and CDR2: SGHTA, FQGNSA. Trimming took off 2 bases at V and 7 bases at J, with 2 bases between the two ends. CDR3 size: 11 residues. Together with reference TRBV7-2 and TRBJ2-2, the CDR3 gives the full variable domain: GAGVSQSPSNKVTEKGKDVELRCDPISGHTALYWYRQSLGQGLEFLIYFQGNSAPDKSGLPSDRFSAERTGGSVSTLTIQRTQQEDSAVYLCASSLIGELFFGEGSRLTVL.

This clonotype was seen repeatedly, ten times or more. This chain connects TRBV20-1 to TRBJ2-1; D is unresolved. CDR1 DFQATT and CDR2 SNEGSKA come from the germline V gene (reference sequence). This CDR3 has 14 residues. Trimming removed 4 bases at V and 7 bases at J, with 17 bases between. The CDR3 bases are TGCAGTGCTACTTTTGATGACGTCCCTAATGAGCAGTTCTTC. Its protein is CSATFDDVPNEQFF.

This clonotype was observed a handful of times. The chain uses TRBV30 and TRBJ1-5; 9 bases agree with TRBD1. There are 12 residues in the CDR3. Germline CDR1 reads GTSNPN; CDR2 reads SVGIG (reference sequence). The trim removed 5 bases at V and 4 bases at J, leaving 0 bases unmatched. CDR3 sequence (DNA): TGTGCCTGGGGACAGGGGAATCAGCCCCAGCATTTT. It codes for CAWGQGNQPQHF.

The sample holds many counts of this clonotype. This chain's CDR3 is CASSLVGKGSPYNEQFF. Written as DNA, the CDR3 is TGTGCCAGCAGCTTAGTCGGAAAGGGGTCACCCTACAATGAGCAGTTCTTC. This sequence joins TRBV7-2 and TRBJ2-1; TRBD1 is a possible D gene (5 bases). Trimming left V 1 base short and J 2 bases short, with 15 bases between. From germline, CDR1 is SGHTA and CDR2 FQGNSA. This CDR3 has 17 residues.

The sample holds many counts of this clonotype. This chain connects TRBV6-1 to TRBJ1-1; possibly TRBD1 for D (5 bases). Germline assignment: CDR1 MNHNS and CDR2 SASEGT. The V end lost 8 bases, the J end lost 1 base, and 17 bases lay between the germline ends. This CDR3 is built from 15 residues. The CDR3 coding sequence is TGTGCCAGCTTTAGGAAGTCGGGACCGAACACTGAAGCTTTCTTT. Its translation is CASFRKSGPNTEAFF.

This clonotype was recorded many times. The chain links TRBV6-6 to TRBJ1-5; D possibly corresponds to TRBD1 (5 bases). The germline V and J ends were trimmed by 0 bases and 4 bases, with 7 bases remaining between them. The CDR3 runs 14 residues. In germline, CDR1 is MNHNY, CDR2 SVGAGI (reference sequence). CDR3 DNA sequence: TGTGCCAGCAGTTACTCGGGGCTAAATCAGCCCCAGCATTTT. Translation: CASSYSGLNQPQHF.

This clonotype was seen ten or more times. The V gene is TRBV9, the J gene TRBJ1-1; D may be TRBD1 (6 bases). Trimming stripped 3 bases from V and 4 bases from J, with 13 bases between. The germline V gene encodes CDR1 SGDLS and CDR2 YYNGEE. This CDR3 contains 14 residues. CDR3: CASSALTGSTEAFF. CDR3 nucleotides: TGTGCCAGCAGCGCCCTCACAGGGTCCACTGAAGCTTTCTTT.

With regard to this clonotype: A read error may produce the germline difference seen at one junction end. This CDR3 is CASSPGPTYEQDF. The CDR3 nucleotides read TGCGCCAGCAGCCCGGGACCCACCTACGAGCAGGACTTC. The J gene is TRBJ2-7, the V gene TRBV4-1; D may match TRBD1 or TRBD2 (5 bases each). Germline V CDR1 and CDR2: MGHRA, YSYEKL. This CDR3 has 13 amino acids.

This clonotype was observed at least ten times. The V gene is TRBV6-1, the J gene TRBJ2-5; 14 bases are shared with TRBD2. Germline V gives CDR1 MNHNS, CDR2 SASEGT. J gave up 1 base and V 5 bases, and 3 bases lay outside the gene matches. This CDR3 has 16 amino acids. The CDR3, as DNA: TGTGCCAGCAGTTGGACTAGCGGGGGGCGCCAAGAGACCCAGTACTTC. It yields the protein CASSWTSGGRQETQYF.

On this clonotype: This may come from a read error, since a much larger clone is one base off. V and J are TRBV15 and TRBJ1-1, with TRBD1 identical over 12 bases. The length of the CDR3 is 15 residues. CDR1 and CDR2 (germline): LNHNV, YYDKDF (reference sequence). V lost 3 bases to trimming and J lost 4 bases; unmatched junction nucleotides: 3. The CDR3 nucleotides are TGTGCCACCAGCAGGGGGACAGGGGGCAGCACTGAAGCTTTCTTT. It encodes CATSRGTGGSTEAFF.

CDR3 loop: CASSLGSPPFGYGYTF. In nucleotides, the CDR3 is TGTGCCAGCTCACTTGGTTCTCCCCCGTTTGGCTATGGCTACACCTTC. The chain combines TRBV18 with TRBJ1-2, with unresolved D. The CDR3 has 16 amino acids. Trimming stripped 4 bases from V and 4 bases from J, with 19 bases between. From germline, CDR1 is KGHSH and CDR2 LQKENI.

This clonotype came up many times. This chain connects TRBV28 to TRBJ1-5; D possibly corresponds to TRBD1 (5 bases). Germline CDR1 and CDR2: MDHEN and SYDVKM. V was cut by 5 bases and J by 0 bases, with 17 bases left in between. The CDR3 has 17 residues. CDR3 residues: CASSTLRDLYSNQPQHF. CDR3 coding DNA: TGTGCCAGCAGTACCCTCCGGGACCTATATAGCAATCAGCCCCAGCATTTT.

This clonotype was seen more than once but under ten times. This rearrangement joins TRBV20-1 to TRBJ2-3, with TRBD1 identical over 8 bases. The V gene's germline CDR1 is DFQATT and CDR2 SNEGSKA (reference sequence). The CDR3 runs to 17 residues. The DNA for the CDR3 is TGCAGCGTGGGCCAAATCAGGGGGCGAGCTGGCACAGATACGCAGTATTTT. It codes for CSVGQIRGRAGTDTQYF.

This clonotype occurred a few times. The chain carries TRBV19 and TRBJ1-2; D ambiguous. Germline CDR1 and CDR2: LNHDA and SQIVND (reference sequence). V gave up 7 bases and J gave up 4 bases, with 16 bases separating them. The CDR3 contains 14 residues. The CDR3 loop is CASKDPEQFYGYTF. DNA of the CDR3: TGTGCCAGTAAAGATCCGGAGCAATTCTATGGCTACACCTTC. The variable domain in full, with the rest retrieved from reference TRBV19 and TRBJ1-2, is DGGITQSPKYLFRKEGQNVTLSCEQNLNHDAMYWYRQDPGQGLRLIYYSQIVNDFQKGDIAEGYSVSREKKESFPLTVTSAQKNPTAFYLCASKDPEQFYGYTFGSGTRLTVV.

This clonotype was recorded many times. J is TRBJ1-1 and V is TRBV12-3 or TRBV12-4; tentatively, D is TRBD1 (6 bases). V was trimmed by 5 bases and J by 10 bases, leaving 14 bases between them. This CDR3 has 12 amino acids. CDR3 bases: TGTGCCAGCAGTCAAACAGGGAGTGTAGCTTTCTTT. It specifies CASSQTGSVAFF.

V usage is TRBV9 and J usage is TRBJ2-1; 9 nucleotides line up with TRBD1. The germline CDR1 and CDR2 sequences are SGDLS and YYNGEE. The CDR3 is 14 amino acids. The ends lost 3 bases at V and 5 bases at J; junction bases unmatched: 3. This chain's CDR3 is CASSDRQGDNEQFF. For the CDR3, the DNA is TGTGCCAGCAGCGACCGACAGGGGGACAATGAGCAGTTCTTC.

This clonotype was observed many times. The CDR3 DNA follows: TGTGCCAGCAGCCCACAGGCCGGCCAAGAGACCCAGTACTTC. Translated, it gives CASSPQAGQETQYF. The chain joins TRBV7-2 to TRBJ2-5; tentatively, D is TRBD1 (5 bases). V was trimmed by 5 bases and J by 1 base, leaving 11 bases between them. Germline CDR1 SGHTA, CDR2 FQGNSA. The length of the CDR3 is 14 residues.

This clonotype was recorded at least ten times. The V call is TRBV2, the J call TRBJ1-1; D unclear. The germline V and J ends were trimmed by 2 bases and 1 base, with 2 bases remaining between them. The CDR3 has 12 residues. Germline-derived CDR1 and CDR2 are SNHLY and FYNNEI. Here the CDR3 DNA reads TGTGCCAGCAGTGAATGGAACACTGAAGCTTTCTTT. Its translation is CASSEWNTEAFF.

Concerning this clonotype itself: This may arise from a read error, as a much more abundant clone is one base away. This CDR3 fails to terminate in the conserved phenylalanine or tryptophan, so it likely reflects a read error. The V call is TRBV11-2, the J call TRBJ1-1; D is perhaps TRBD1 (5 bases). The CDR3 spans 13 residues. CDR1 SGHAT and CDR2 FQNNGV come from the germline V gene. V lost 5 bases, J lost 4 bases, and 11 bases lay in between. Here the CDR3 DNA reads TGTGCCAGCAGCGTCGGGACGGGCACTGAAGCTTTCCTT. It codes for CASSVGTGTEAFL.